These 27 T cell receptor beta chains were all obtained from the same sample, sequenced in a study of Graves' ophthalmopathy and Graves' hyperthyroidism. RNA transcripts yielded amplified TCR beta CDR3 regions. The first round was an RT-PCR with HTBI primers, and the second round was a multiplex PCR. MiXCR, applied by TCRdb to the multiplex PCR reads, yields one record per CDR3 protein. The sample holds 600,000 to 700,000 distinct CDR3 sequences, roughly two fifths seen once. The sequencing sample was made of peripheral blood. The receptor source for this set is an adult man with Graves' ophthalmopathy.

The sample holds a few counts of this clonotype. The rearrangement links TRBV7-9 to TRBJ1-2, with 9 positions matching TRBD1. The CDR3 is made up of 17 amino acids. Germline trimming cut 6 bases from V and 4 bases from J; bases unmatched to any gene: 15. The germline CDR1 and CDR2 sequences are SEHNR and FQNEAQ (reference sequence). The CDR3 DNA is TGTGCCAGCAGTTTCACCACGAGACAGGGGGGCGGCTATGGCTACACCTTC. It specifies CASSFTTRQGGGYGYTF.

This clonotype was counted only a few times. The chain uses TRBV2 and TRBJ2-5; D is possibly TRBD2 (5 bases). CDR1 is SNHLY and CDR2 is FYNNEI in the germline V gene. Trimming cost V 1 base and J 0 bases, with 9 bases left between them. There are 15 residues in the CDR3. The CDR3 loop reads CASSEGIAYQETQYF. The CDR3 nucleotides read TGTGCCAGCAGTGAAGGGATAGCGTACCAAGAGACCCAGTACTTC. Variable domain in full (rest from reference TRBV2 and TRBJ2-5): EPEVTQTPSHQVTQMGQEVILRCVPISNHLYFYWYRQILGQKVEFLVSFYNNEISEKSEIFDDQFSVERPDGSNFTLKIRSTKLEDSAMYFCASSEGIAYQETQYFGPGTRLLVL.

Worth noting for this clonotype: Germline and junction disagree at one end, which may indicate a read error. The gene calls are TRBV7-2 and TRBJ2-3, with a tentative D call TRBD1 (6 bases). Germline values: CDR1 SGHTA, CDR2 FQGNSA. The CDR3 totals 13 residues. The CDR3 loop is CASSGGQIDTQDF. The DNA of the CDR3 is TGTGCCAGCAGCGGAGGACAGATAGATACGCAGGATTTT.

This chain connects TRBV15 to TRBJ1-1, with D possibly TRBD1 on 6 matching bases. With 1 base removed from V and 0 bases from J, the gap between germline ends came to 21 bases. The germline gives CDR1 LNHNV, CDR2 YYDKDF (reference sequence). This CDR3 spans 19 amino acids. CDR3 nucleotide sequence: TGTGCCACCAGCAGAGGTCCCCAGGCCAGGGGAGTGATGAACACTGAAGCTTTCTTT. This codes for CATSRGPQARGVMNTEAFF.

At least ten counts were recorded for this clonotype. V usage is TRBV6-1 and J usage is TRBJ1-2; possibly TRBD1 for D (6 bases). Germline CDR1 and CDR2: MNHNS and SASEGT. The length of the CDR3 is 13 residues. Trimming shortened V by 6 bases and J by 4 bases, and 12 bases separated the two germline ends. The CDR3 region is CASRQGSGYGYTF. CDR3 nucleotide sequence: TGTGCCAGCAGACAGGGATCCGGCTATGGCTACACCTTC.

The chain links TRBV7-2 to TRBJ1-1, with D tentatively TRBD1 (6 bases). This CDR3 contains 17 residues. V was cut by 4 bases and J by 6 bases, with 24 bases left in between. Per the germline V gene, CDR1 is SGHTA and CDR2 is FQGNSA. This chain's CDR3 is CASSSERSGEFFPEAFF. In DNA, the CDR3 is TGTGCCAGCAGCTCAGAACGGTCAGGGGAATTTTTTCCTGAAGCTTTCTTT.

This clonotype was seen more than once but under ten times. The chain has TRBV7-9 and TRBJ2-7, with D tentatively TRBD1 or TRBD2 (7 bases each). The CDR3 is 15 amino acids. From germline, CDR1 is SEHNR and CDR2 FQNEAQ (reference sequence). V shed 5 bases and J shed 2 bases, with 16 bases lying between them. The CDR3 region has the DNA TGTGCCAGCAGCCCCCGGGCAGGGGGGGCCTACGAGCAGTACTTC. This codes for CASSPRAGGAYEQYF.

This rearrangement joins TRBV5-1 to TRBJ1-3; D might be TRBD1 (5 bases). Trimming stripped 4 bases from V and 1 base from J, with 15 bases between. The CDR3 length is 16 residues. Germline V gene data show CDR1 as SGHRS and CDR2 as YFSETQ. CDR3 region: CASSRDSLPSGNTIYF. In DNA, the CDR3 is TGCGCCAGCAGCCGCGACAGTCTACCGTCTGGAAACACCATATATTTT. Combining the CDR3 with reference TRBV5-1 and TRBJ1-3 gives the whole variable domain KAGVTQTPRYLIKTRGQQVTLSCSPISGHRSVSWYQQTPGQGLQFLFEYFSETQRNKGNFPGRFSGRQFSNSRSEMNVSTLELGDSALYLCASSRDSLPSGNTIYFGEGSWLTVV.

The chain joins TRBV10-3 to TRBJ2-7, with D perhaps TRBD1 (5 bases). The CDR3 covers 13 residues. V lost 1 base and J lost 7, with 11 bases in between. CDR1 and CDR2 from the germline V gene are ENHRY and SYGVKD. CDR3 protein: CAISELQDNEQYF. DNA of the CDR3: TGTGCCATCAGTGAGTTACAGGACAATGAGCAGTACTTC.

This clonotype has more than one count but fewer than ten. The chain joins TRBV7-2 to TRBJ2-2, with D possibly being TRBD1 (6 bases). The CDR3 has 16 amino acids. CDR1 and CDR2 (germline): SGHTA, FQGNSA. Trimming pared 7 bases from V and 7 bases from J, leaving 22 bases between. Here the CDR3 DNA reads TGTGCCAGCACCGGCAGGGGCCCATTAGAAAACGGGGAGCTGTTTTTT. Protein sequence: CASTGRGPLENGELFF.

Ten or more counts support this clonotype. The chain joins TRBV7-8 to TRBJ1-5; D is unclear. In germline, CDR1 is SGHVS, CDR2 FQNEAQ. The CDR3 has 16 residues. V lost 1 base, J lost 0 bases, and 10 bases lay in between. The CDR3 DNA reads as TGTGCCAGCAGCTTAGGGTTCGGGGATAGCAATCAGCCCCAGCATTTT. Encoded protein: CASSLGFGDSNQPQHF.

This clonotype was seen ten or more times. The chain uses TRBV20-1 and TRBJ2-6; TRBD1 agrees at 9 bases. The CDR3 has 16 residues. V lost 6 bases, J lost 0 bases, and 6 bases stayed unmatched. The germline V gene has CDR1 DFQATT and CDR2 SNEGSKA (reference sequence). CDR3 nucleotide sequence: TGCAGTGCCACGGGACAGGGCCCCTCTGGGGCCAACGTCCTGACTTTC. Translation gives CSATGQGPSGANVLTF.

V and J are TRBV5-1 and TRBJ2-2; TRBD1 aligns across 7 bases. The length of the CDR3 is 16 residues. V trimming: 3 bases; J trimming: 0 bases; junction bases outside the gene matches: 5. Germline V gene sequence: CDR1 SGHRS, CDR2 YFSETQ. The CDR3 spells CASSSGQPTNTGELFF. CDR3 sequence (DNA): TGCGCCAGCAGCTCGGGACAGCCTACGAACACCGGGGAGCTGTTTTTT.

This clonotype showed up many times. The CDR3 DNA follows: TGCAGTGCTAGAGATGGGATTAGCAATCAGCCCCAGCATTTT. Translated: CSARDGISNQPQHF. This sequence joins TRBV20-1 and TRBJ1-5; no firm D call. V lost 0 bases, J lost 0 bases, and 6 bases lay in between. This CDR3 has 14 amino acids. Germline values: CDR1 DFQATT, CDR2 SNEGSKA (reference sequence).

In this sample, this clonotype turned up many times. The CDR3 DNA sequence: TGTGCCAGCAGTCCGGAGGGAGTAGCGGCTTTCTTT. As protein: CASSPEGVAAFF. This chain joins TRBV7-9 and TRBJ1-1; D unclear. Germline V gives CDR1 SEHNR, CDR2 FQNEAQ (reference sequence). This CDR3 region has 12 residues. V lost 6 bases to trimming and J lost 11 bases, with 16 bases between them.

This clonotype was seen repeatedly, ten times or more. This chain joins TRBV24-1 and TRBJ2-5, with D possibly TRBD1 on 7 matching bases. The germline gives CDR1 KGHDR, CDR2 SFDVKD. The germline V and J ends were trimmed by 3 bases and 5 bases, with 12 bases remaining between them. The CDR3 is 14 amino acids. The CDR3 region has the DNA TGTGCCACCAGTGATGACAGGGACTCGGAGACCCAGTACTTC. This codes for CATSDDRDSETQYF.

The rearrangement uses TRBV10-3 and TRBJ2-3; D gene unclear. Germline V gene sequence: CDR1 ENHRY, CDR2 SYGVKD. The CDR3 runs 14 residues. V lost 2 bases and J 2 bases, leaving 8 bases between the germline ends. As DNA, the CDR3 is TGTGCCATCAGTGAGGGTCTACTCACAGATACGCAGTATTTT. Its translation: CAISEGLLTDTQYF.

At least ten counts were recorded for this clonotype. The chain recombines TRBV7-8 with TRBJ2-6; TRBD1 agrees at 12 bases. Germline assignment: CDR1 SGHVS and CDR2 FQNEAQ. The CDR3 is made up of 18 amino acids. J lost 0 bases, V lost 6 bases, and 6 bases had no gene match. CDR3 nucleotide sequence: TGTGCCAGCAGGCCGGGACAGGGGGCTTTCTCTGGGGCCAACGTCCTGACTTTC. Translating it yields CASRPGQGAFSGANVLTF.

V is TRBV7-2 and J is TRBJ2-3; 8 bases map to TRBD2. V lost 1 base and J lost 4; bases outside the gene matches: 1. This CDR3 is built from 14 residues. Germline CDR1 is SGHTA and CDR2 is FQGNSA. CDR3 bases: TGTGCCAGCAGCTTAGTAGCGGGACCAGATACGCAGTATTTT. Protein: CASSLVAGPDTQYF.

This chain joins TRBV7-2 and TRBJ1-5; 9 bases map to TRBD1. J lost 6 bases, V lost 5 bases, and 8 bases had no gene match. Germline assignment: CDR1 SGHTA and CDR2 FQGNSA. The CDR3 has 15 residues. The CDR3 region has the DNA TGTGCCAGCAGCCTCAACAGGGGGCATTCTCAGCCCCAGCATTTT. Residues: CASSLNRGHSQPQHF.

This clonotype was detected many times. The chain employs TRBV29-1 and TRBJ1-1; tentatively, D is TRBD1 (6 bases). The CDR3 totals 13 residues. Germline CDR1 reads SQVTM; CDR2 reads ANQGSEA. Trimming pared 5 bases from V and 0 bases from J, leaving 10 bases between. Here the CDR3 reads CSVKGGLNTEAFF. The DNA for the CDR3 is TGCAGCGTTAAGGGGGGGTTGAACACTGAAGCTTTCTTT.

This clonotype was counted at least ten times. The chain joins TRBV15 to TRBJ2-7; D call uncertain. Trimming took 1 base from V and 2 from J, leaving 12 bases between them. Germline assignment: CDR1 LNHNV and CDR2 YYDKDF (reference sequence). The CDR3 spans 15 residues. The CDR3 nucleotides are TGTGCCACCAGCAGAGTTCAAGGGCTCGCCTACGAGCAGTACTTC. Its protein product is CATSRVQGLAYEQYF.

This clonotype was counted many times. J is TRBJ1-6 and V is TRBV7-9; D is unresolved. CDR1 and CDR2 (germline): SEHNR, FQNEAQ (reference sequence). This CDR3 is 14 amino acids long. The germline V and J ends were trimmed by 5 bases and 6 bases, with 11 bases remaining between them. The CDR3 DNA reads TGTGCCAGCAGCCCCCCCGGGTCTAATTCACCCCTCCACTTT. Amino acids: CASSPPGSNSPLHF.

This chain uses TRBV19 with TRBJ2-3; D unclear. The CDR3 runs 13 residues. Germline loops: CDR1 LNHDA, CDR2 SQIVND (reference sequence). The ends were cut back, 8 bases at V and 1 base at J, with 10 bases in the middle. The CDR3 nucleotides are TGTGCCAGTGGTCGTCCGCGCACAGATACGCAGTATTTT. Residues: CASGRPRTDTQYF.

A single count supports this clonotype. Just one base apart from a much larger clone, this may be a read error. Given the absence of the conserved phenylalanine or tryptophan at the CDR3 end, a read error is likely. The genes are TRBV20-1 and TRBJ2-5, with a weak D call TRBD1 (5 bases). This CDR3 is 14 amino acids long. Germline V gene lookup returns CDR1 DFQATT and CDR2 SNEGSKA (reference sequence). V was clipped by 5 bases and J by 2 bases, with 15 bases between them. Written as DNA, the CDR3 is TGCAGTGCTCCAACCCCAGGGCGGCAAGAGACCCAGTACCTC. This sequence encodes CSAPTPGRQETQYL.

The chain couples TRBV19 to TRBJ1-5, with unresolved D. Trimming stripped 1 base from V and 4 bases from J, with 5 bases between. This CDR3 contains 13 residues. The V gene's germline CDR1 is LNHDA and CDR2 SQIVND (reference sequence). This chain's CDR3 is CASSIAANQPQHF. CDR3 DNA: TGTGCCAGTAGTATAGCCGCTAATCAGCCCCAGCATTTT.

As to this clonotype: At one end, the junction sequence differs from germline, possibly due to a read error. The J gene is TRBJ1-6, the V gene TRBV24-1; tentatively, D is TRBD1 (6 bases). Germline values: CDR1 KGHDR, CDR2 SFDVKD. This CDR3 region has 16 residues. Here the CDR3 reads CASSLGRGGGNSPLHF. The DNA of the CDR3 is TGTGCCAGCAGTTTAGGTCGAGGGGGTGGTAATTCACCCCTCCACTTT.